This T cell receptor (beta chain) emerged from a study of T cell responses to AZD1222 COVID-19 vaccine. Trimming pared 2 bases from V and 1 base from J, leaving 14 bases between. The CDR3 has 16 residues. From germline, CDR1 is MNHNS and CDR2 SASEGT. The data were produced by immunoSEQ multiplex PCR, yet TCRdb's version contains in-frame clones alone and is incomplete. The sample carries 160,000 or so clones, about nine tenths recorded once. Specimen: peripheral blood, collected after recovery from COVID-19. The sequence was collected from an adult who had recovered from COVID-19. The chain combines TRBV6-1 with TRBJ1-2; no reliable D call. CDR3 nucleotide sequence: TGTGCCAGCAGTGAAAGGGCCGCAACCCATAACTATGGCTACACCTTC. Amino acid sequence: CASSERAATHNYGYTF.